The 30 T cell receptor beta chains in this list originate from one sample, sequenced in a study of T cell changes during pregnancy in multiple sclerosis (dated by TCRdb to the late 2010s). The library was obtained by the immunoSEQ multiplex PCR assay. In TCRdb, the immuneACCESS table is reduced to in-frame sequences with V and J assigned. These tables do not hold every clone; where another copy was compared, an unresolved V gene accounts for under half, and the others remain unexplained. The sample table lists 66,000 or so clones, more than 85% of them with a count of one. Over 4.5% of the sample belongs to the ten largest clones. The sample here was CD8+ T cells from peripheral blood mononuclear cells, taken before pregnancy. The receptors come from a female donor with multiple sclerosis, enrolled in a pregnancy study.

The chain carries TRBV13 and TRBJ1-1; D gene unclear. Looked up from germline, CDR1 is PRHDT and CDR2 is FYEKMQ (reference sequence). The CDR3 totals 14 residues. Between the trimmed V and J ends, which lost 2 bases and 3 bases, there was a span of 10 bases. The chain's CDR3 is CASSLLEADTEAFF. DNA of the CDR3: TGTGCCAGCAGCTTACTTGAAGCGGACACTGAAGCTTTCTTT.

This clone was seen a single time. An end of the junction differs from the germline gene, which may be a read error. V usage is TRBV27 and J usage is TRBJ1-1; tentatively, D is TRBD1 (5 bases). CDR1 is MNHEY, CDR2 SMNVEV, per germline (reference sequence). The CDR3 has 11 amino acids. The DNA for the CDR3 is TGTGCCAGCGGTACGACAGTGACTGCCCACTTT. Protein sequence: CASGTTVTAHF.

This sequence joins TRBV27 and TRBJ2-1; the match to TRBD1 covers 10 bases. V lost 4 bases, J lost 6 bases, and 6 bases stayed unmatched. This CDR3 region has 15 residues. Germline V gene lookup returns CDR1 MNHEY and CDR2 SMNVEV (reference sequence). The CDR3 bases are TGTGCCAGCAGTTCCGTCGGGACAGGGGTCAATGAGCAGTTCTTC. This translates into CASSSVGTGVNEQFF.

The rearrangement joins TRBV27 to TRBJ1-1; TRBD1 matches 7 bases. The V gene end was trimmed by 10 bases and the J gene end by 6 bases; junction bases not matched to a gene: 8. The V gene's germline CDR1 is MNHEY and CDR2 SMNVEV (reference sequence). The CDR3 totals 12 residues. CDR3 sequence reads: CATRGEDAEAFF. CDR3 in DNA: TGTGCCACCAGGGGGGAGGACGCTGAAGCTTTCTTT.

The chain recombines TRBV11-2 with TRBJ2-5; 9 bases agree with TRBD2. The CDR3 length is 14 residues. Unmatched junction bases numbered 6, after V lost 6 bases and J lost 4 bases. Per germline, CDR1 SGHAT and CDR2 FQNNGV. The CDR3 DNA reads TGTGCCAGCAGAGGCGGGGGGGCCCCAGAGACCCAGTACTTC. Protein: CASRGGGAPETQYF. The whole variable domain, filled in from reference TRBV11-2 and TRBJ2-5, reads EAGVAQSPRYKIIEKRQSVAFWCNPISGHATLYWYQQILGQGPKLLIQFQNNGVVDDSQLPKDRFSAERLKGVDSTLKIQPAKLEDSAVYLCASRGGGAPETQYFGPGTRLLVL.

The chain is built from TRBV27 and TRBJ2-7; 9 bases line up with TRBD1. The V gene end was trimmed by 6 bases and the J gene end by 3 bases; junction bases not matched to a gene: 3. This CDR3 is built from 13 residues. Looked up from germline, CDR1 is MNHEY and CDR2 is SMNVEV (reference sequence). This chain's CDR3 is CASSWGQGYEQYF. DNA of the CDR3: TGTGCCAGCAGCTGGGGACAGGGCTACGAGCAGTACTTC.

The J gene is TRBJ2-7, the V gene TRBV5-1; a possible D gene is TRBD1 (5 bases). Trimming took 5 bases from V and 6 from J, leaving 21 bases between them. This CDR3 is built from 15 residues. Germline-derived CDR1 and CDR2 are SGHRS and YFSETQ. CDR3 bases: TGCGCCAGCAGAGAGAACCGCCAGGGTGTGGGCGAGCAGTACTTC. The encoded protein is CASRENRQGVGEQYF.

The J gene is TRBJ2-2, the V gene TRBV4-1; D is perhaps TRBD2 (5 bases). There are 14 residues in the CDR3. With 1 base removed from V and 7 bases from J, the gap between germline ends came to 10 bases. Germline loops: CDR1 MGHRA, CDR2 YSYEKL. The CDR3 reads CASSQGLAGGELFF. The CDR3 coding sequence is TGCGCCAGCAGCCAAGGTCTAGCCGGCGGGGAGCTGTTTTTT.

This chain joins TRBV25-1 and TRBJ1-5, with TRBD1 identical over 9 bases. Germline CDR1 MGHDK, CDR2 SYGVNS. The CDR3 totals 18 residues. With 6 bases clipped from V and 4 bases from J, the junction kept 16 bases outside the gene matches. As DNA, the CDR3 is TGTGCCAGCAGGTCCTGCGGGACAGGGAGGAATTGTAATCAGCCCCAGCATTTT. This encodes CASRSCGTGRNCNQPQHF.

The chain joins TRBV7-9 to TRBJ2-7; weak D call: TRBD2 (5 bases). The CDR3 consists of 13 residues. The germline gives CDR1 SEHNR, CDR2 FQNEAQ (reference sequence). Trimming removed 5 bases at V and 5 bases at J, with 13 bases between. CDR3 coding DNA: TGTGCCAGCAGCCCTCCGGGGTGGAACGAGCAGTACTTC. Amino acids: CASSPPGWNEQYF.

The genes are TRBV9 and TRBJ2-1; 10 positions agree with TRBD2. The V and J ends lost 3 bases and 9 bases, in that order; junction bases with no gene match: 12. Germline V gene sequence: CDR1 SGDLS, CDR2 YYNGEE. This CDR3 has 16 amino acids. CDR3 DNA sequence: TGTGCCAGCAGCGCCCATAGCGGGGGGCCGGGGGTTGAGCAGTTCTTC. It is translated as CASSAHSGGPGVEQFF.

CDR3 coding DNA: TGTGCCATCAGTGACTCTATCCTCACTAGCGGGGGGATCTACGAGCAGTACTTC. Protein product: CAISDSILTSGGIYEQYF. This chain connects TRBV10-3 to TRBJ2-7, with 12 nucleotides matching TRBD2. The CDR3 loop spans 18 amino acids. Germline lookup yields CDR1 ENHRY and CDR2 SYGVKD. Trimming cost V 3 bases and J 3 bases; bases outside gene matches: 12.

Only one count was recorded for this clone. This chain uses TRBV9 with TRBJ1-1, with D perhaps TRBD1 (6 bases). Germline V lookup: CDR1 SGDLS, CDR2 YYNGEE. V lost 0 bases and J lost 3, with 12 bases in between. The CDR3 is 15 amino acids. CDR3: CASSVGGGLDTEAFF. The CDR3 nucleotides are TGTGCCAGCAGCGTAGGCGGGGGGCTTGACACTGAAGCTTTCTTT.

The chain joins TRBV9 to TRBJ1-1; 10 bases line up with TRBD1. V was clipped by 4 bases and J by 0 bases; unmatched bases: 21. The CDR3 runs to 21 residues. Per germline, CDR1 SGDLS and CDR2 YYNGEE. CDR3 sequence (DNA): TGTGCCAGCAGCAGGAGAAAGACAGGGGGCGCGGGGTGGGGGGTGAACACTGAAGCTTTCTTT. Encoded protein: CASSRRKTGGAGWGVNTEAFF.

The CDR3 nucleotides read TGTGCCAGCAGTGGCACGGGAGAGCTCACCGGGGAGCTGTTTTTT. It is translated as CASSGTGELTGELFF. V is TRBV6-6 and J is TRBJ2-2; a possible D gene is TRBD2 (6 bases). V shed 5 bases and J shed 4 bases, with 14 bases lying between them. The germline gives CDR1 MNHNY, CDR2 SVGAGI (reference sequence). The CDR3 extends over 15 amino acids.

This sequence joins TRBV14 and TRBJ2-7, with no clear D. V lost 0 bases, J lost 2 bases, and 8 bases lay in between. This CDR3 is built from 14 residues. Per germline, CDR1 SGHDN and CDR2 FVKESK. The CDR3 DNA reads as TGTGCCAGCAGCCAAGATACCGGAGCCTACGAGCAGTACTTC. Its protein is CASSQDTGAYEQYF.

The chain is built from TRBV9 and TRBJ2-2, with 8 bases lining up with TRBD2. Germline CDR1 is SGDLS and CDR2 is YYNGEE. The CDR3 runs to 17 residues. After removal of 0 bases from V and 0 bases from J, the junction contained 4 bases not matched to a gene. The CDR3 here is CASSVERTSPNTGELFF. For the CDR3, the DNA is TGTGCCAGCAGCGTAGAGAGGACTAGCCCGAACACCGGGGAGCTGTTTTTT.

This rearrangement joins TRBV6-5 to TRBJ2-7; possible D gene TRBD1, 5 bases. This CDR3 has 12 residues. Germline CDR1 reads MNHEY; CDR2 reads SVGAGI. With 7 bases removed from V and 3 bases from J, the gap between germline ends came to 10 bases. The CDR3 protein is CASKTVGYEQYF. The CDR3 DNA reads TGTGCCAGCAAGACAGTCGGCTACGAGCAGTACTTC.

This clone appeared a single time. The J gene is TRBJ1-3, the V gene TRBV6-6; D is ambiguous. CDR3 length equals 15 residues. Germline-derived CDR1 and CDR2 are MNHNY and SVGAGI (reference sequence). The V end lost 0 bases, the J end lost 0 bases, and 6 bases lay between the germline ends. In nucleotides, the CDR3 is TGTGCCAGCAGTTACTCGGAGAGCTCTGGAAACACCATATATTTT. Protein: CASSYSESSGNTIYF.

The sample holds a few counts of this clone. The J gene is TRBJ1-2, the V gene TRBV6-5, with no clear D. The CDR3 extends over 13 amino acids. The V end was cut by 5 bases, the J end by 3 bases, with 10 bases between. Germline V gives CDR1 MNHEY, CDR2 SVGAGI. CDR3 sequence reads: CASSHSYDYGYTF. CDR3 in DNA: TGTGCCAGCAGTCACAGCTACGACTATGGCTACACCTTC.

This chain connects TRBV6-5 to TRBJ2-1; weak D call: TRBD2 (6 bases). This CDR3 has 14 amino acids. Trimming cost V 8 bases and J 4 bases, with 15 bases left between them. In germline, CDR1 is MNHEY, CDR2 SVGAGI. The CDR3 here is CASQRDGGYNEQFF. The DNA for the CDR3 is TGTGCCAGCCAGAGGGACGGGGGATACAATGAGCAGTTCTTC.

The chain recombines TRBV7-2 with TRBJ2-4; D ambiguous. The germline V gene encodes CDR1 SGHTA and CDR2 FQGNSA. V lost 4 bases and J 1 base, leaving 14 bases between the germline ends. CDR3 size: 16 residues. The CDR3 DNA reads TGTGCCAGCAGCTCCCCCCGCGTCAGGGCCAAAAACATTCAGTACTTC. Residues: CASSSPRVRAKNIQYF.

The genes are TRBV5-8 and TRBJ1-4, with TRBD1 matching 8 bases. The length of the CDR3 is 17 residues. Germline CDR1 is SGHTS and CDR2 is YDEGEE. The junction had 9 bases not matched to a gene; V was cut back by 2 bases and J by 3 bases. In DNA form, the CDR3 reads TGTGCCAGCAGCTTCTTGATCAGGGGGCGGCCTAATGAAAAACTGTTTTTT. Translated, it gives CASSFLIRGRPNEKLFF. The variable domain in full, completed from reference TRBV5-8 and TRBJ1-4, reads EAGVTQSPTHLIKTRGQQATLRCSPISGHTSVYWYQQALGLGLQFLLWYDEGEERNRGNFPPRFSGRQFPNYSSELNVNALELEDSALYLCASSFLIRGRPNEKLFFGSGTQLSVL.

The rearrangement joins TRBV5-1 to TRBJ2-1, with a tentative D call TRBD2 (6 bases). Trimming removed 6 bases from V and 3 bases from J, with 10 bases in between. The length of the CDR3 is 13 residues. CDR1 is SGHRS, CDR2 YFSETQ, per germline. The CDR3 DNA sequence: TGCGCCAGCACTGAGGAGGGCTACAATGAGCAGTTCTTC. Translating it yields CASTEEGYNEQFF.

This chain joins TRBV2 and TRBJ1-6, with no clear D. Trimming took 7 bases from V and 0 from J, leaving 13 bases between them. This CDR3 comprises 16 residues. Germline-derived CDR1 and CDR2 are SNHLY and FYNNEI. CDR3 sequence (DNA): TGTGCCAGCACCAGACTCGTAAGCTCCTATAATTCACCCCTCCACTTT. This gives the protein CASTRLVSSYNSPLHF.

The chain carries TRBV11-2 and TRBJ2-2; tentative D call: TRBD1 (7 bases). Germline V gene sequence: CDR1 SGHAT, CDR2 FQNNGV. The CDR3 loop spans 14 amino acids. V lost 5 bases and J 6 bases, leaving 13 bases between the germline ends. CDR3: CASSGGTAPGELFF. DNA for the CDR3: TGTGCCAGCAGCGGCGGGACAGCCCCCGGGGAGCTGTTTTTT.

This clone showed up just once. This chain connects TRBV9 to TRBJ1-1; a weak D match, TRBD1 (5 bases). Per germline, CDR1 SGDLS and CDR2 YYNGEE. The V end lost 4 bases, the J end lost 5 bases, and 12 bases lay between the germline ends. CDR3 length: 13 amino acids. DNA of the CDR3: TGTGCCAGCAGCCCCTCGGGGGTGACTGAAGCTTTCTTT. Translated: CASSPSGVTEAFF. Using reference TRBV9 and TRBJ1-1 for the parts outside the CDR3, the full variable domain is DSGVTQTPKHLITATGQRVTLRCSPRSGDLSVYWYQQSLDQGLQFLIQYYNGEERAKGNILERFSAQQFPDLHSELNLSSLELGDSALYFCASSPSGVTEAFFGQGTRLTVV.

This clone was seen more than once but under ten times. The V gene is TRBV6-4, the J gene TRBJ2-1, with 10 bases matching TRBD1. The CDR3 runs to 14 residues. Germline CDR1 and CDR2: MRHNA and SNTAGT. J gave up 7 bases and V 6 bases, and 6 bases lay outside the gene matches. The CDR3 protein is CASSDGTGENEQFF. The CDR3 DNA reads TGTGCCAGCAGCGACGGGACAGGGGAAAATGAGCAGTTCTTC.

The V and J genes are TRBV7-3 and TRBJ2-3, with TRBD1 matching over 7 bases. CDR1 is SGHTA, CDR2 FQGTGA, per germline. V shed 4 bases and J 4 bases; nucleotides not matched to a gene: 2. CDR3 length: 13 amino acids. The CDR3 here is CASSSQGADTQYF. CDR3 sequence (DNA): TGTGCCAGCAGCTCCCAGGGGGCAGATACGCAGTATTTT.

The chain joins TRBV9 to TRBJ1-2; 7 bases are a match to TRBD1. The germline V gene encodes CDR1 SGDLS and CDR2 YYNGEE. This CDR3 comprises 14 residues. J gave up 4 bases and V 3 bases, and 6 bases lay outside the gene matches. The CDR3 is CASSDPTGVYGYTF. The CDR3 DNA sequence: TGTGCCAGCAGCGACCCCACAGGGGTCTATGGCTACACCTTC.